The clone carrying this T cell receptor (beta chain) was found a few times. The data were obtained in a study of spatial heterogeneity in lung cancer. TCRdb passed the 5' RACE reads through MiXCR, listing each CDR3 protein once. In the table there are some 120,000 distinct CDR3 sequences, roughly an eighth of which are singletons. The CDR3 sequence is 15 residues long. Between the trimmed V and J ends, which lost 1 base and 8 bases, there was a span of 12 bases. Specified time point: blood at routine non-recurrence follow-up after resection. Whole RNA came from tumor, nontumor lung or frozen PBMC and was sequenced without being sorted.

The chain combines TRBV12-3 or TRBV12-4 with TRBJ1-6; weak D call: TRBD1 (6 bases). The material sequenced was PBMCs, taken at follow-up. The TCR was taken from a male donor with early-stage non-small cell lung cancer. The CDR3 coding sequence is TGTGCCAGCAGTTTAGGGGCAGGGGTGGATTCACCCCTCCACTTT. This encodes CASSLGAGVDSPLHF.